Listed here are 3 T cell receptor beta chains from one sample, sequenced in a study of molecular identifiers for immune sequencing clone quantification. TCRdb reprocessed the PCR reads with MiXCR, giving one entry per CDR3 protein. The repertoire holds 50,000 to 70,000 distinct CDR3 sequences, around 20% seen once, with about 1.6% in the top ten. Material: naive CD8+ T cells from blood, with Jurkat cell RNA spiked in. Subset indicated: FACS-sorted CD8+CD4-CCR7+CD45RA+ naive T cells. These receptors all come from a human donor in good health. Some libraries in this study had Jurkat cell RNA spiked in.

This clonotype was found many times. The chain links TRBV4-2 to TRBJ2-1; no firm D call. The germline gives CDR1 LGHNA, CDR2 YNFKEQ. The CDR3 is 15 amino acids. The V end lost 4 bases, the J end lost 8 bases, and 18 bases lay between the germline ends. The DNA for the CDR3 is TGTGCCAGCAGCCGTGAGCTCTATAGTGACTATGAGCAGTTCTTC. Translated, it gives CASSRELYSDYEQFF.

This clonotype occurred once. Since a much larger clone is just one base distant, this may be a read error. The rearrangement links TRBV6-5 to TRBJ2-7, with 9 positions matching TRBD2. CDR1 and CDR2 (germline): MNHEY, SVGAGI. The CDR3 runs to 16 residues. Trimming at V came to 1 base and at J to 5 bases, leaving 9 bases not matched to a gene. The CDR3 here is CASSYFAGGATHEQYF. CDR3 DNA: TGTGCCAGCAGTTACTTCGCGGGAGGGGCTACCCACGAGCAGTACTTC.

Of note for this clonotype: A much larger clonotype is one base distant, so this may be a read error. This chain links TRBV9 with TRBJ2-5; 7 positions match TRBD1. With 3 bases clipped from V and 2 bases from J, the junction kept 1 base outside the gene matches. CDR1 is SGDLS, CDR2 YYNGEE, per germline. The CDR3 extends over 13 amino acids. The CDR3 sequence: CASSGTGQETQYF. In DNA, the CDR3 is TGTGCCAGCAGCGGGACAGGTCAAGAGACCCAGTACTTC.